The sequence of this T cell receptor (beta chain) was determined in a study of T cell responses to AZD1222 COVID-19 vaccine. Study-wide context: It was second doses at about 4 or about 12 weeks that were pooled. General observations from the study: Unmutated variant regions are reportedly the target of nearly half of TCRs that are spike-specific. Possibly, clonal diversity was underestimated; donors were largely white British and included more females. All repertoire sampling was performed exclusively after the peak T cell response.

Data came from immunoSEQ multiplex PCR; TCRdb stores just in-frame clones and leaves some out. This table has 95,000 to 150,000 clones, more than 85% appearing once. This clone was recorded once. Its antigen is as yet unknown. Germline CDR1 is SGHDN and CDR2 is FVKESK. Trimming removed 4 bases from V and 2 bases from J; junction bases left unmatched: 4. This CDR3 spans 15 amino acids. The chain recombines TRBV14 with TRBJ1-3, with 8 positions matching TRBD1. This sample comprised peripheral blood, obtained on day 0 of AZD1222 vaccination. This sequence was found in an adult in good health. CDR3 in DNA: TGTGCCAGCAGCCGAGGGACAGGCCCTGGAAACACCATATATTTT. Residues: CASSRGTGPGNTIYF. Full variable domain (remainder filled in from reference TRBV14 and TRBJ1-3): EAGVTQFPSHSVIEKGQTVTLRCDPISGHDNLYWYRRVMGKEIKFLLHFVKESKQDESGMPNNRFLAERTGGTYSTLKVQPAELEDSGVYFCASSRGTGPGNTIYFGEGSWLTVV.